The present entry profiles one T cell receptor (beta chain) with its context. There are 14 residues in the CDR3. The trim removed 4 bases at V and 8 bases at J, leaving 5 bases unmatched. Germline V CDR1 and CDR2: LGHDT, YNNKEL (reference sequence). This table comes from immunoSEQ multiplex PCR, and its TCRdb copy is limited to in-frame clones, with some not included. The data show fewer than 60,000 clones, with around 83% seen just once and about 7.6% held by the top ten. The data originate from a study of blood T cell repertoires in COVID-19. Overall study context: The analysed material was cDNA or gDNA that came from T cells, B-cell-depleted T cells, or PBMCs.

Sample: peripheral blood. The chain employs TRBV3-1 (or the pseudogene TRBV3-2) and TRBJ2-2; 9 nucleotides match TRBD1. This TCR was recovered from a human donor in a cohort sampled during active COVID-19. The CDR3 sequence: CASSPGQGFGELFF. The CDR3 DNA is TGTGCCAGCAGCCCGGGACAGGGATTTGGGGAGCTGTTTTTT.